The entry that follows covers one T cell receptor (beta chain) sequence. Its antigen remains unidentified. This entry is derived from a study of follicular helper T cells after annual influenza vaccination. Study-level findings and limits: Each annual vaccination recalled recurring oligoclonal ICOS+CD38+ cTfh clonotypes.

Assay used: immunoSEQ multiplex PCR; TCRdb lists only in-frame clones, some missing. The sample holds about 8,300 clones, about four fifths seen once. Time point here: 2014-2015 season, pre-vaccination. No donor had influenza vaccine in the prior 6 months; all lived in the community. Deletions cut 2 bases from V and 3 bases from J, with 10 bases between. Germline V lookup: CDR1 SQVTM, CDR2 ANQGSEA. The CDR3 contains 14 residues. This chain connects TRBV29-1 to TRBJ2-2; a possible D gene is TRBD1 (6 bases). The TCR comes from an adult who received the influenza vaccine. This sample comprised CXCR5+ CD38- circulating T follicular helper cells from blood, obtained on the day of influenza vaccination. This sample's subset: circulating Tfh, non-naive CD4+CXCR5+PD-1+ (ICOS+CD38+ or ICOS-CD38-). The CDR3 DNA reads TGCAGCGTTGAACAGGGGTGGGACACCGGGGAGCTGTTTTTT. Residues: CSVEQGWDTGELFF.